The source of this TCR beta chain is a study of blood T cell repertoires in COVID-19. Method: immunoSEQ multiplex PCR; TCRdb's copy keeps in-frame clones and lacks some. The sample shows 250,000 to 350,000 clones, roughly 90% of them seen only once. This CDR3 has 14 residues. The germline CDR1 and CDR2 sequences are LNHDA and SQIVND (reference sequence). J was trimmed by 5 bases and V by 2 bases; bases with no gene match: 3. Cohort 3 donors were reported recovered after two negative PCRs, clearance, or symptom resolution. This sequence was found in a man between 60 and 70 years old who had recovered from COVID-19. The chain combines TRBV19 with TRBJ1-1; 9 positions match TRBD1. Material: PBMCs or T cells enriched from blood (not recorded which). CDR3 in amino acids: CASSIRQGETEAFF. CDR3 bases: TGTGCCAGTAGTATACGACAGGGGGAAACTGAAGCTTTCTTT.